The 15 T cell receptor beta chains reported below all come from one sample, sequenced in a study of T cell responses to AZD1222 COVID-19 vaccine listed by TCRdb under 2021. Library preparation employed the immunoSEQ multiplex PCR assay. Not all clones reach the TCRdb copy of this immuneACCESS table, which keeps in-frame sequences only. Checked studies attribute under half of the gap to unresolved V genes and leave the rest unexplained. This sample is represented by about 180,000 clones; roughly nine tenths of them were singletons. The ten largest clonotypes hold about 6.9% of the sample. Explained via the paper, the time point label denotes: baseline before first vaccination. The sequences come from peripheral blood, collected on day 0 of AZD1222 vaccination. These receptors were collected from an adult in good health.

This rearrangement joins TRBV9 to TRBJ2-2; the match to TRBD2 covers 8 bases. Germline V gene data show CDR1 as SGDLS and CDR2 as YYNGEE. With V trimmed by 4 bases and J by 0 bases, 5 bases remained unmatched. This CDR3 is 16 amino acids long. CDR3 nucleotides: TGTGCCAGCAGCCCCGGACTAGCAGCGAACACCGGGGAGCTGTTTTTT. Amino acid sequence: CASSPGLAANTGELFF.

The chain employs TRBV16 and TRBJ1-2, with D maybe TRBD1 (5 bases). Germline V gene data show CDR1 as KGHSY and CDR2 as FQNENV. The length of the CDR3 is 14 residues. Trimming stripped 7 bases from V and 2 bases from J, with 14 bases between. CDR3 in amino acids: CASTKDMLNYGYTF. CDR3 DNA sequence: TGTGCCAGCACGAAGGACATGCTGAACTATGGCTACACCTTC.

The chain is built from TRBV3-1 (or the pseudogene TRBV3-2) and TRBJ1-6; D gene ambiguous. V dropped 4 bases and J dropped 6 bases, with 10 bases sitting between them. The CDR3 consists of 14 residues. CDR1 is LGHDT and CDR2 is YNNKEL in the germline V gene (reference sequence). The CDR3: CASSRKGSNSPLHF. The CDR3 coding sequence is TGTGCCAGCAGCCGAAAGGGTTCTAATTCACCCCTCCACTTT.

CDR3 loop: CASSTFGGNSEQYF. The CDR3 coding sequence is TGTGCCAGCAGTACTTTTGGGGGGAACTCCGAGCAGTACTTC. This chain connects TRBV6-6 to TRBJ2-7; TRBD2 might be the D (6 bases). This CDR3 contains 14 residues. CDR1 and CDR2 (germline): MNHNY, SVGAGI (reference sequence). The germline V and J ends were trimmed by 5 bases and 6 bases, with 17 bases remaining between them.

The J gene is TRBJ2-7, the V gene TRBV21-1; the table gives TRBD2 as D, unverified against the DNA. TRBV21-1 constitutes a pseudogene. The CDR3 runs 16 residues. The CDR3 loop reads CASSPQAGGGTYEQYV. CDR3 in DNA: TGTGCCAGCAGCCCCCAGGCGGGGGGCGGAACCTACGAGCAGTACGTC.

The rearrangement links TRBV7-9 to TRBJ2-3, with D possibly TRBD1 on 5 matching bases. The CDR3 runs to 12 residues. Germline CDR1 is SEHNR and CDR2 is FQNEAQ (reference sequence). With 1 base removed from V and 11 bases from J, the gap between germline ends came to 10 bases. As DNA, the CDR3 is TGTGCCAGCAGCTTAGTCAGGGAAGGGCAGTATTTT. This codes for CASSLVREGQYF. The full variable domain, completed using reference TRBV7-9 and TRBJ2-3, is DTGVSQNPRHKITKRGQNVTFRCDPISEHNRLYWYRQTLGQGPEFLTYFQNEAQLEKSRLLSDRFSAERPKGSFSTLEIQRTEQGDSAMYLCASSLVREGQYFGPGTRLTVL.

The chain joins TRBV9 to TRBJ1-6; 11 bases are shared with TRBD1. Germline lookup yields CDR1 SGDLS and CDR2 YYNGEE. The junction had 4 bases not matched to a gene; V was cut back by 0 bases and J by 8 bases. The CDR3 is 16 amino acids. CDR3 sequence reads: CASSVGGTGGYSPLHF. The CDR3 nucleotides are TGTGCCAGCAGCGTAGGAGGGACAGGGGGTTATTCACCCCTCCACTTT.

The chain uses TRBV4-1 and TRBJ1-5; no firm D call. Germline CDR1 and CDR2: MGHRA and YSYEKL. Trimming shortened V by 2 bases and J by 3 bases, and 14 bases separated the two germline ends. This CDR3 is built from 16 residues. As DNA, the CDR3 is TGCGCCAGCAGCCAATATGCGTCGGACTCCAATCAGCCCCAGCATTTT. This gives the protein CASSQYASDSNQPQHF.

The chain has TRBV3-1 (or the pseudogene TRBV3-2) and TRBJ1-1; no firm D call. Germline V gene data show CDR1 as LGHDT and CDR2 as YNNKEL (reference sequence). The length of the CDR3 is 13 residues. V was shortened by 4 bases and J by 13 bases, with 19 bases between the two germline ends. The chain's CDR3 is CASSLKGAGVGFF. Here the CDR3 DNA reads TGTGCCAGCAGCCTCAAGGGTGCCGGCGTGGGTTTCTTT.

The chain has TRBV28 and TRBJ2-7; 8 bases match TRBD1. In germline, CDR1 is MDHEN, CDR2 SYDVKM. The J segment lost 6 bases and the V segment lost 5 bases, leaving 3 bases of the junction unmatched. There are 12 residues in the CDR3. CDR3 loop: CASSDRGREQYF. CDR3 sequence (DNA): TGTGCCAGCAGTGACAGGGGACGCGAGCAGTACTTC.

This clone appeared a single time. The identical CDR3 is also encoded by other nucleotide sequences in the sample. The chain uses TRBV25-1 and TRBJ2-7; tentatively, D is TRBD1 (5 bases). Germline values: CDR1 MGHDK, CDR2 SYGVNS. V dropped 6 bases and J dropped 3 bases, with 6 bases sitting between them. The length of the CDR3 is 11 residues. CDR3 nucleotide sequence: TGTGCCAGCAGCGACAGCTACGAGCAGTACTTC. Encoded protein: CASSDSYEQYF.

This chain links TRBV30 with TRBJ1-6; TRBD1 is a possible D gene (5 bases). There are 14 residues in the CDR3. Per germline, CDR1 GTSNPN and CDR2 SVGIG (reference sequence). V lost 1 base, J lost 7 bases, and 11 bases lay in between. As DNA, the CDR3 is TGTGCCTGGAGTGGGAGGGGAGGGAATTCACCCCTCCACTTT. It specifies CAWSGRGGNSPLHF.

This clone was seen more than once but under ten times. The V and J genes are TRBV9 and TRBJ1-4, with no clear D. Germline V CDR1 and CDR2: SGDLS, YYNGEE. The CDR3 is made up of 13 amino acids. With 1 base removed from V and 8 bases from J, the gap between germline ends came to 9 bases. Written as DNA, the CDR3 is TGTGCCAGCAGCGTATCCGGGGAGGAAAAACTGTTTTTT. Its protein is CASSVSGEEKLFF. The full variable domain, its missing parts supplied by reference TRBV9 and TRBJ1-4, is DSGVTQTPKHLITATGQRVTLRCSPRSGDLSVYWYQQSLDQGLQFLIQYYNGEERAKGNILERFSAQQFPDLHSELNLSSLELGDSALYFCASSVSGEEKLFFGSGTQLSVL.

V gene TRBV5-1 combines with J gene TRBJ2-7; TRBD2 matches 9 bases. With 0 bases clipped from V and 3 bases from J, the junction kept 4 bases outside the gene matches. Per the germline V gene, CDR1 is SGHRS and CDR2 is YFSETQ. The CDR3 is made up of 15 amino acids. The CDR3 protein is CASSLGSGGYYEQYV. In DNA, the CDR3 is TGCGCCAGCAGCTTGGGGAGCGGGGGGTACTACGAGCAGTACGTC.

The rearrangement uses TRBV6-5 and TRBJ1-1; D gene ambiguous. Germline CDR1 and CDR2: MNHEY and SVGAGI. Trimming pared 2 bases from V and 5 bases from J, leaving 15 bases between. This CDR3 contains 15 residues. The chain's CDR3 is CASSYAVSFRTEAFF. The CDR3 DNA follows: TGTGCCAGCAGTTACGCCGTAAGTTTTCGGACTGAAGCTTTCTTT.